This T cell receptor beta chain was sequenced during a study of shared clonotypes between healthy human individuals (dated by TCRdb to between 2020 and 2021). For the wider study: A couple of women and a few men aged 18 to 49 years were included in the cohort. Leukapheresis yielded between about 0.85 and 10 billion PBMCs per donor. Per donor, three plates each were used for CD4 naive and CD4 memory, two for CD8 naive, and one for CD8 memory. To increase sequencing depth and limit assay-specific biases, different laboratories used diverse techniques to prepare libraries and sequence TCR repertoires. To estimate repertoire size and how much clonotypes are shared between individuals, the study performed deep sequencing of blood TCR repertoires from five healthy adults. Findings and caveats that apply to the study as a whole: Incomplete sequencing was indicated by rarefaction of sorted-subset datasets, despite the large sequencing depth. Sampling was restricted to blood, and TCR repertoires in tissue are likely to differ from TCR repertoires in blood. Naive subsets generally had larger estimated clonotype richness than memory subsets. Based on pairwise subsampling, the degree of clonotype sharing among donors was expected to be affected by sequencing depth. The genetic and exposure-history diversity represented was limited by the small number of donors. Clonotypes shared by all four sorted-subset donors showed higher generation probabilities than non-shared clonotypes. Roughly 5% of naive CD4, more than 3% of naive CD8, approximately 2% of memory CD4, and more than 0.35% of memory CD8 clonotypes were shared across several donors.

Healthy HIV-negative adults with no recently reported acute infections or vaccinations were included as donors. All donors were Caucasian adults living in Nashville, Tennessee, USA. CD4+ T cells were enriched by magnetic negative selection; naive cells were then positively selected on CD45RA, and the negative fraction formed the memory subset. Blood was obtained by leukapheresis, after which PBMCs were separated by Ficoll-Histopaque density gradient centrifugation and cryopreserved in liquid nitrogen vapor phase. Analytical flow cytometry was used to check the purity and quantity of each magnetically sorted T cell population. Each sorted fraction had its genomic DNA isolated and then quantified by UV absorbance on a Nanodrop 2000c. As for this clone: Which antigen it targets is not known. No base qualities exist here, and no much larger clone lies one base off it.

Using the deep immunoSEQ assay, multiplex PCR amplified TCR CDR3 regions from genomic DNA. Genomic DNA extracted from each cell subset was distributed evenly over all wells of several immunoSEQ 96-well plates, and each plate served as one replicate. Each replicate PCR for sorted subsets received around 210 ng genomic DNA, equal to about 30,000 T cell genomes. The purified libraries were quantified using a Qubit 3.0 fluorometer, sized with a Bioanalyzer 2100, and then quantified again using the KAPA Library Quantification kit. Every immunoSEQ 96-well plate was sequenced on a separate single-read 150-cycle Illumina NextSeq 550 flow cell. The study's processing was this. Because only junctional sequences without quality scores were contained in the immunoSEQ output, filtering matching that applied to full-length reads could not be performed. Sequences were annotated with PyIR, a Python wrapper for IgBLAST v1.9, using IMGT germline references to assign V/J genes and CDR3. Reads were filtered out if the reads had weak V/J assignments (E-value above 1e-6), no CDR3, stop codons, out-of-frame junctions, or ambiguous translated residues. V3J clonotypes were defined by identical inferred V gene, J gene, and CDR3 amino acid sequence. Percentage overlap between repertoires was calculated by dividing the number of shared unique clonotypes by the size of the smaller repertoire. Repertoire richness was assessed with RTK rarefaction, the Chao1 estimator, and Recon v2.1 estimates of unobserved clonotypes. Generation probabilities for all TCRbeta clonotypes obtained by the gDNA method from four donors were computed using OLGA. The clones in this table, taken by TCRdb from immuneACCESS, are in-frame only. Not every clone is retained; where verified, under half of the shortfall comes from an unresolved V gene, and the cause of the rest is unknown. Clone size and the V and J calls come from that table; the DNA yielded D and trimming. The sample includes about 2.4 million clones, with more than 90% observed a single time. The biggest ten clones account for over 0.12% of the sample.

From the germline V gene (reference sequence), CDR1 is SGHNT and CDR2 is YYREEE. The V end gives up 1 base and the J end 1 base, leaving 3 bases in the junction not matched to a gene. From its cysteine to its phenylalanine, the CDR3 spans 15 amino acids. CDR3 DNA is the only sequence kept; it has 45 bases, read in frame from the first base. The TCR originated in a man younger than 35 in good health. Sequencing was done on a sample of naive CD4+ T cells sorted from blood. In the paper's terms, the cell subset or site label means: CD45RA+ positively selected. This sequence uses TRBV5-4 and TRBJ1-1; 8 nucleotides in the junction match TRBD1. For the CDR3, the sequence is CASSLIDRGNTEAFF. The nucleotides are TGTGCCAGCAGCTTGATCGACAGGGGGAACACTGAAGCTTTCTTT.